Listed here are 31 T cell receptor beta chains from one sample, sequenced in a study of blood T cell repertoires in COVID-19. Libraries were prepared by immunoSEQ multiplex PCR; TCRdb keeps only in-frame clonotypes and omits some of them. The data show approximately 150,000 clones, roughly 90% seen once. Sequencing used peripheral blood. The receptor set was obtained from a man younger than 35 with COVID-19, enrolled during active disease.

The chain links TRBV29-1 to TRBJ2-2; 8 nucleotides align to TRBD1. The length of the CDR3 is 12 residues. V was pared by 8 bases and J by 6 bases, with 5 bases of the junction left unmatched. Germline lookup yields CDR1 SQVTM and CDR2 ANQGSEA. The CDR3 loop is CSIGQGAGELFF. The CDR3 region has the DNA TGCAGCATAGGACAGGGCGCCGGGGAGCTGTTTTTT.

This clone has only one observation. The rearrangement uses TRBV6-5 and TRBJ2-1; TRBD2 agrees at 9 bases. Germline CDR1 reads MNHEY; CDR2 reads SVGAGI. The CDR3 consists of 16 residues. The ends lost 2 bases at V and 2 bases at J; junction bases unmatched: 4. For the CDR3, the DNA is TGTGCCAGCAGTTACACCGGCGGGAGGGCCTACAATGAGCAGTTCTTC. This sequence encodes CASSYTGGRAYNEQFF.

The chain recombines TRBV6-6 with TRBJ2-6; D call uncertain. This CDR3 has 15 residues. Trimming took off 0 bases at V and 4 bases at J, with 7 bases between the two ends. Germline loops: CDR1 MNHNY, CDR2 SVGAGI (reference sequence). CDR3 residues: CASSYSYSGANVLTF. The CDR3 DNA is TGTGCCAGCAGTTACTCATACTCCGGGGCCAACGTCCTGACTTTC.

V gene TRBV4-1 combines with J gene TRBJ1-1; D ambiguous. The V gene's germline CDR1 is MGHRA and CDR2 YSYEKL. Trimming shortened V by 4 bases and J by 1 base, and 10 bases separated the two germline ends. CDR3 length equals 14 residues. The DNA for the CDR3 is TGCGCCAGCAGCCCCTTGCACTCGAACACTGAAGCTTTCTTT. Its protein product is CASSPLHSNTEAFF.

This chain uses TRBV3-1 (or the pseudogene TRBV3-2) with TRBJ2-5; 8 bases match TRBD1. Germline-derived CDR1 and CDR2 are LGHDT and YNNKEL (reference sequence). With V trimmed by 0 bases and J by 4 bases, 4 bases remained unmatched. The CDR3 consists of 15 residues. CDR3 in amino acids: CASSQDAGQGETQYF. In DNA form, the CDR3 reads TGTGCCAGCAGCCAAGATGCCGGACAGGGAGAGACCCAGTACTTC.

The chain employs TRBV4-1 and TRBJ2-7; possible D gene TRBD2, 6 bases. The CDR3 runs to 15 residues. The V end was cut by 3 bases, the J end by 5 bases, with 17 bases between. Germline V lookup: CDR1 MGHRA, CDR2 YSYEKL. The CDR3 DNA reads TGCGCCAGCAGCCACCCCATGGGGGGTACCAACGAGCAGTACTTC. Residues: CASSHPMGGTNEQYF.

In DNA form, the CDR3 reads TGTGCCAGCAGTCGCGGGACCTCCTACGAGCAGTACTTC. It is translated as CASSRGTSYEQYF. This chain joins TRBV6-5 and TRBJ2-7; tentative D call: TRBD2 (6 bases). Trimming stripped 5 bases from V and 0 bases from J, with 8 bases between. CDR3 length: 13 amino acids. Germline CDR1 is MNHEY and CDR2 is SVGAGI.

The V and J genes are TRBV6-5 and TRBJ2-5; a possible D gene is TRBD2 (6 bases). Germline assignment: CDR1 MNHEY and CDR2 SVGAGI. The CDR3 loop spans 15 amino acids. Trimming shortened V by 6 bases and J by 5 bases, and 19 bases separated the two germline ends. CDR3 region: CASRAKGTLRETQYF. The CDR3 coding sequence is TGTGCCAGCAGGGCCAAAGGGACTTTGAGGGAGACCCAGTACTTC.

The chain joins TRBV6-5 to TRBJ1-5; 7 nucleotides match TRBD1. Germline V gives CDR1 MNHEY, CDR2 SVGAGI. The V and J ends lost 5 bases and 7 bases, in that order; junction bases with no gene match: 5. There are 13 residues in the CDR3. CDR3 nucleotides: TGTGCCAGCAGTACCACAGGGGAACAGCCCCAGCATTTT. It codes for CASSTTGEQPQHF.

The rearrangement links TRBV14 to TRBJ2-7, with 11 bases matching TRBD1. Germline CDR1 and CDR2: SGHDN and FVKESK. The CDR3 is 14 residues long. With V trimmed by 5 bases and J by 7 bases, 7 bases remained unmatched. The CDR3 sequence: CASSSRDRGLEQYF. For the CDR3, the DNA is TGTGCCAGCAGCTCCCGGGACAGGGGGTTAGAGCAGTACTTC. Based on the CDR3 plus reference TRBV14 and TRBJ2-7, the full variable domain is EAGVTQFPSHSVIEKGQTVTLRCDPISGHDNLYWYRRVMGKEIKFLLHFVKESKQDESGMPNNRFLAERTGGTYSTLKVQPAELEDSGVYFCASSSRDRGLEQYFGPGTRLTVT.

The chain employs TRBV11-2 and TRBJ2-7, with 9 bases aligning to TRBD2. CDR1 is SGHAT and CDR2 is FQNNGV in the germline V gene. The V gene end was trimmed by 6 bases and the J gene end by 3 bases; junction bases not matched to a gene: 9. The CDR3 covers 15 residues. The DNA of the CDR3 is TGTGCCAGCAGTTCTCTAGCGGGATCCTTCTACGAGCAGTACTTC. This gives the protein CASSSLAGSFYEQYF.

CDR3 in DNA: TGTGCCACCCAGCGGGAAGGGGGAGGCCTCTACGAGCAGTACTTC. Residues: CATQREGGGLYEQYF. The V gene is TRBV28, the J gene TRBJ2-7, with D perhaps TRBD2 (7 bases). The CDR3 covers 15 residues. CDR1 is MDHEN and CDR2 is SYDVKM in the germline V gene. The ends were cut back, 10 bases at V and 3 bases at J, with 22 bases in the middle.

The rearrangement links TRBV4-3 to TRBJ2-7, with D possibly being TRBD1 (7 bases). V lost 1 base and J 7 bases, leaving 17 bases between the germline ends. The CDR3 extends over 15 amino acids. CDR1 LGHNA and CDR2 YSLEER come from the germline V gene. CDR3: CASSQVGRGVGEQYF. In nucleotides, the CDR3 is TGCGCCAGCAGCCAAGTAGGCAGGGGGGTGGGAGAGCAGTACTTC.

This chain uses TRBV13 with TRBJ2-7, with TRBD1 matching 8 bases. The V gene end was trimmed by 6 bases and the J gene end by 1 base; junction bases not matched to a gene: 5. Germline V CDR1 and CDR2: PRHDT, FYEKMQ (reference sequence). This CDR3 has 14 residues. CDR3 protein: CASRTGANSYEQYF. CDR3 nucleotides: TGTGCCAGCAGGACAGGGGCGAATTCCTACGAGCAGTACTTC.

This clone was observed once. The chain combines TRBV10-3 with TRBJ2-7; 8 bases map to TRBD2. V lost 0 bases, J lost 5 bases, and 6 bases stayed unmatched. This CDR3 region has 15 residues. Germline CDR1 reads ENHRY; CDR2 reads SYGVKD. CDR3 coding DNA: TGTGCCATCAGTGAGTCCCGCGGGAGGTTCCACGAGCAGTACTTC. It encodes CAISESRGRFHEQYF.

J is TRBJ2-3 and V is TRBV29-1, with D tentatively TRBD1 (5 bases). V was trimmed by 4 bases and J by 2 bases, leaving 19 bases between them. Germline CDR1 SQVTM, CDR2 ANQGSEA. The CDR3 has 16 amino acids. DNA of the CDR3: TGCAGCGTTGGGCCCCTTTTTCGCAGGGTCACAGATACGCAGTATTTT. Translation gives CSVGPLFRRVTDTQYF.

The genes are TRBV4-2 and TRBJ2-5; TRBD2 is a possible D gene (5 bases). The CDR3 covers 14 residues. Trimming left V 4 bases short and J 5 bases short, with 14 bases between. Germline V gives CDR1 LGHNA, CDR2 YNFKEQ. As DNA, the CDR3 is TGTGCCAGCAGCCTCGAACTAGTAGGGGAGACCCAGTACTTC. Residues: CASSLELVGETQYF.

This clone has a single count. V and J are TRBV5-6 and TRBJ2-1; TRBD2 matches 12 bases. CDR3 length: 15 amino acids. Germline V lookup: CDR1 SGHDT, CDR2 YYEEEE. J was trimmed by 5 bases and V by 2 bases; bases with no gene match: 2. The CDR3: CASSFGLAGNNEQFF. The CDR3 DNA reads as TGTGCCAGCAGCTTTGGACTAGCGGGGAACAATGAGCAGTTCTTC.

Only a few counts were recorded for this clone. V usage is TRBV28 and J usage is TRBJ2-7; the match to TRBD2 covers 7 bases. The CDR3 has 15 amino acids. V gave up 2 bases and J gave up 0 bases; unmatched junction bases: 4. Per the germline V gene, CDR1 is MDHEN and CDR2 is SYDVKM. The CDR3 loop reads CASSLLLAASYEQYF. The DNA of the CDR3 is TGTGCCAGCAGTTTACTCCTAGCGGCCTCCTACGAGCAGTACTTC.

This rearrangement joins TRBV7-2 to TRBJ2-2; 7 bases map to TRBD2. The CDR3 spans 17 residues. The V gene end was trimmed by 2 bases and the J gene end by 5 bases; junction bases not matched to a gene: 11. The germline V gene has CDR1 SGHTA and CDR2 FQGNSA. Written as DNA, the CDR3 is TGTGCCAGCAGCTTATCCCCTCGGGCGGGGGTAACCGGGGAGCTGTTTTTT. Encoded protein: CASSLSPRAGVTGELFF.

V gene TRBV9 combines with J gene TRBJ2-2; D unclear. There are 13 residues in the CDR3. The germline V and J ends were trimmed by 0 bases and 7 bases, with 7 bases remaining between them. Germline CDR1 reads SGDLS; CDR2 reads YYNGEE. CDR3 sequence reads: CASSVDPGGELFF. The CDR3 DNA is TGTGCCAGCAGCGTAGATCCCGGCGGGGAGCTGTTTTTT.

The chain links TRBV27 to TRBJ2-7; 10 nucleotides agree with TRBD1. The germline V gene encodes CDR1 MNHEY and CDR2 SMNVEV (reference sequence). The V segment lost 1 base and the J segment 2 bases; nucleotides outside the gene matches: 5. The CDR3 runs 16 residues. CDR3 in amino acids: CASSLFGQGGTYEQYF. The CDR3 DNA reads TGTGCCAGCAGTTTATTTGGACAGGGGGGGACCTACGAGCAGTACTTC.

The V gene is TRBV18, the J gene TRBJ1-3, with no clear D. CDR3 length: 17 amino acids. The germline CDR1 and CDR2 sequences are KGHSH and LQKENI. Trimming shortened V by 0 bases and J by 2 bases, and 14 bases separated the two germline ends. The CDR3 DNA sequence: TGTGCCAGCTCACCACCGTTGGAGGTAAACGCTGGAAACACCATATATTTT. Amino acids: CASSPPLEVNAGNTIYF. The complete variable domain, with remaining parts taken from reference TRBV18 and TRBJ1-3, reads NAGVMQNPRHLVRRRGQEARLRCSPMKGHSHVYWYRQLPEEGLKFMVYLQKENIIDESGMPKERFSAEFPKEGPSILRIQQVVRGDSAAYFCASSPPLEVNAGNTIYFGEGSWLTVV.

The CDR3 nucleotides are TGTGCCAGCAGCTTTGGACAGGGTGTACAGCCCCAGCATTTT. Its protein product is CASSFGQGVQPQHF. This chain links TRBV5-8 with TRBJ1-5; 8 positions agree with TRBD1. Germline loops: CDR1 SGHTS, CDR2 YDEGEE. Trimming cost V 2 bases and J 7 bases; bases outside gene matches: 5. The CDR3 consists of 14 residues.

The chain recombines TRBV12-3 or TRBV12-4 with TRBJ1-2; D might be TRBD1 (5 bases). The CDR3 covers 13 residues. V was shortened by 3 bases and J by 8 bases, with 13 bases between the two germline ends. The CDR3 reads CASSLRRGRGYTF. Here the CDR3 DNA reads TGTGCCAGCAGTTTGAGGAGGGGACGAGGCTACACCTTC.

V and J are TRBV7-8 and TRBJ1-6, with 12 bases lining up with TRBD1. The length of the CDR3 is 21 residues. In germline, CDR1 is SGHVS, CDR2 FQNEAQ. Losses at the gene ends were 1 base for V and 5 bases for J; bases not matched to a gene: 15. The CDR3 loop is CASSLGDRGQNSIHHNSPLHF. The CDR3 bases are TGTGCCAGCAGCTTAGGGGACAGGGGGCAAAACTCGATACATCATAATTCACCCCTCCACTTT.

The rearrangement uses TRBV24-1 and TRBJ2-3; the match to TRBD1 covers 7 bases. Trimming at V came to 4 bases and at J to 1 base, leaving 10 bases not matched to a gene. Germline V gives CDR1 KGHDR, CDR2 SFDVKD. The CDR3 has 17 residues. The CDR3, as DNA: TGTGCCACCAGTGAAAATTACGGGACAGTCCGCACAGATACGCAGTATTTT. This encodes CATSENYGTVRTDTQYF.

The chain carries TRBV7-9 and TRBJ1-5, with a weak D call TRBD1 (5 bases). The V gene's germline CDR1 is SEHNR and CDR2 FQNEAQ (reference sequence). The CDR3 runs to 14 residues. V was pared by 5 bases and J by 6 bases, with 14 bases between. The CDR3 region is CASSPPGGLQPQHF. DNA of the CDR3: TGTGCCAGCAGCCCCCCCGGGGGACTTCAGCCCCAGCATTTT.

The chain combines TRBV24-1 with TRBJ2-1, with TRBD2 identical over 7 bases. With 5 bases clipped from V and 8 bases from J, the junction kept 11 bases outside the gene matches. The CDR3 is 15 residues long. In germline, CDR1 is KGHDR, CDR2 SFDVKD. CDR3 amino acids: CATSAQGGSRYEQFF. The CDR3 DNA sequence: TGTGCCACCAGTGCTCAGGGCGGGAGTAGGTATGAGCAGTTCTTC.

As regards this clone: One end of the junction fails to match germline, which may point to a read error. The V gene is TRBV27, the J gene TRBJ1-4; 9 nucleotides line up with TRBD1. CDR1 MNHEY and CDR2 SMNVEV come from the germline V gene (reference sequence). The CDR3 runs to 21 residues. CDR3: CASSLYAAGGTGIMANEKLLF. As DNA, the CDR3 is TGTGCCAGCAGTTTATACGCCGCTGGGGGGACAGGGATAATGGCTAATGAAAAACTGCTTTTT.

This rearrangement joins TRBV11-2 to TRBJ2-2; 9 nucleotides agree with TRBD2. Germline lookup yields CDR1 SGHAT and CDR2 FQNNGV. V lost 1 base, J lost 4 bases, and 10 bases stayed unmatched. There are 18 residues in the CDR3. This CDR3 is CASSLVGLAISSTGELFF. The CDR3 nucleotides read TGTGCCAGCAGCTTAGTGGGACTAGCCATCTCCAGCACCGGGGAGCTGTTTTTT.